These 16 T cell receptor beta chains came from one sample sequenced in a study of blood T cell repertoires in COVID-19. Libraries were prepared by immunoSEQ multiplex PCR; TCRdb keeps only in-frame clonotypes and omits some of them. Among more than 85,000 clones listed, roughly 85% were seen once. Sequenced material: peripheral blood. The receptors shown here come from a woman older than 75 with active or convalescent COVID-19.

The CDR3 coding sequence is TGTGCCAGCGCCGGACAGGGGGCACAGCCCCAGCATTTT. Protein sequence: CASAGQGAQPQHF. The rearrangement links TRBV6-6 to TRBJ1-5; 11 positions match TRBD1. Germline-derived CDR1 and CDR2 are MNHNY and SVGAGI (reference sequence). The CDR3 runs to 13 residues. The trim removed 8 bases at V and 7 bases at J, leaving 4 bases unmatched.

The chain joins TRBV5-1 to TRBJ2-7; 8 positions match TRBD2. Trimming removed 2 bases from V and 4 bases from J; junction bases left unmatched: 5. In germline, CDR1 is SGHRS, CDR2 YFSETQ. CDR3 size: 14 residues. The CDR3 is CASSFGVAGYEQYF. The CDR3 DNA sequence: TGCGCCAGCAGCTTCGGGGTAGCGGGATACGAGCAGTACTTC.

The chain combines TRBV6-1 with TRBJ2-5; unclear D gene. The CDR3 is 12 residues long. CDR1 is MNHNS, CDR2 SASEGT, per germline. The V gene lost 3 bases and the J gene lost 9 bases, with 11 bases spanning the gap. In DNA, the CDR3 is TGTGCCAGCAGTGAGGCTCACCGGGCCCAGTACTTC. It encodes CASSEAHRAQYF.

The chain couples TRBV28 to TRBJ1-3; a weak D match, TRBD1 (5 bases). Trimming left V 2 bases short and J 5 bases short, with 13 bases between. Germline CDR1 MDHEN, CDR2 SYDVKM. There are 15 residues in the CDR3. This CDR3 is CASSLAGGNRNTIYF. In DNA, the CDR3 is TGTGCCAGCAGTTTAGCGGGGGGTAATAGAAACACCATATATTTT.

The chain has TRBV2 and TRBJ2-1; 7 nucleotides align to TRBD1. Germline loops: CDR1 SNHLY, CDR2 FYNNEI. The CDR3 runs to 13 residues. Unmatched junction bases numbered 2, after V lost 5 bases and J lost 4 bases. The CDR3 bases are TGTGCCAGCAGTTTGGACAGGTACAATGAGCAGTTCTTC. Its translation: CASSLDRYNEQFF.

The chain employs TRBV2 and TRBJ2-1; D is unclear. V gave up 2 bases and J gave up 1 base, with 9 bases separating them. Germline lookup yields CDR1 SNHLY and CDR2 FYNNEI. The CDR3 consists of 15 residues. This chain's CDR3 is CASSEQRRSYNEQFF. The CDR3 DNA sequence: TGTGCCAGCAGTGAACAAAGGAGATCCTACAATGAGCAGTTCTTC.

In its sample, this clone was seen once. This chain joins TRBV7-9 and TRBJ2-5, with D possibly TRBD1 on 6 matching bases. Germline V lookup: CDR1 SEHNR, CDR2 FQNEAQ (reference sequence). The CDR3 runs 14 residues. With 2 bases removed from V and 0 bases from J, the gap between germline ends came to 7 bases. CDR3 loop: CASSLTGNQETQYF. DNA for the CDR3: TGTGCCAGCAGCTTAACAGGGAACCAAGAGACCCAGTACTTC.

The J gene is TRBJ2-1, the V gene TRBV30; D is ambiguous. Per germline, CDR1 GTSNPN and CDR2 SVGIG (reference sequence). The CDR3 sequence is 13 residues long. Trimming cost V 3 bases and J 0 bases, with 6 bases left between them. The CDR3 spells CAWRENSYNEQFF. Written as DNA, the CDR3 is TGTGCCTGGAGGGAGAACTCCTACAATGAGCAGTTCTTC.

The chain links TRBV5-5 to TRBJ2-3; 9 nucleotides line up with TRBD1. Germline V gene data show CDR1 as SGHKS and CDR2 as YYEKEE (reference sequence). V lost 3 bases, J lost 2 bases, and 7 bases stayed unmatched. This CDR3 is built from 16 residues. CDR3 DNA sequence: TGTGCCAGCAGCTGGTGGACAGGGGCGACCACAGATACGCAGTATTTT. Translating it yields CASSWWTGATTDTQYF.

This clone showed up just a few times. V usage is TRBV6-5 and J usage is TRBJ2-2; 9 bases match TRBD1. The CDR3 length is 15 residues. Germline-derived CDR1 and CDR2 are MNHEY and SVGAGI. V lost 7 bases and J lost 5; bases outside the gene matches: 8. The CDR3 nucleotides are TGTGCCAGCACGGAAACAGGGGGCGCGACCGGGGAGCTGTTTTTT. Its protein product is CASTETGGATGELFF.

The chain recombines TRBV5-1 with TRBJ2-1; TRBD2 matches at 10 bases. The J segment lost 4 bases and the V segment lost 1 base, leaving 2 bases of the junction unmatched. The germline gives CDR1 SGHRS, CDR2 YFSETQ. The CDR3 is 15 residues long. This CDR3 is CASSLRTSGYNEQFF. The CDR3 nucleotides read TGCGCCAGCAGCTTGCGGACTAGCGGTTACAATGAGCAGTTCTTC.

This clone was recorded only once. The rearrangement joins TRBV5-5 to TRBJ2-5; 9 bases map to TRBD1. The V gene end was trimmed by 4 bases and the J gene end by 5 bases; junction bases not matched to a gene: 9. CDR1 is SGHKS, CDR2 YYEKEE, per germline (reference sequence). The CDR3 contains 15 residues. In DNA form, the CDR3 reads TGTGCCAGCAGCCGTCCCGGGACAGGGAGGGAGACCCAGTACTTC. This gives the protein CASSRPGTGRETQYF.

The V and J genes are TRBV28 and TRBJ2-2; 7 bases are shared with TRBD2. CDR1 is MDHEN, CDR2 SYDVKM, per germline. The V and J ends lost 8 bases and 7 bases, in that order; junction bases with no gene match: 13. This CDR3 has 15 residues. The CDR3, as DNA: TGTGCCAGCGGACTTCCGGGAGAGCGGGGCGGGGAGCTGTTTTTT. This codes for CASGLPGERGGELFF.

The genes are TRBV4-3 and TRBJ2-7; perhaps TRBD1 as D (5 bases). Germline CDR1 is LGHNA and CDR2 is YSLEER. The CDR3 is made up of 17 amino acids. V lost 0 bases to trimming and J lost 2 bases, with 17 bases between them. CDR3 DNA: TGCGCCAGCAGCCAAGATCGGGTGTTAGGGGCGGCCTACGAGCAGTACTTC. Translated, it gives CASSQDRVLGAAYEQYF.

The gene calls are TRBV20-1 and TRBJ1-3; perhaps TRBD1 as D (5 bases). Trimming took off 4 bases at V and 0 bases at J, with 10 bases between the two ends. The length of the CDR3 is 14 residues. The germline V gene encodes CDR1 DFQATT and CDR2 SNEGSKA (reference sequence). The CDR3 loop reads CSATDTGSGNTIYF. The CDR3 nucleotides read TGCAGTGCTACTGACACAGGCTCTGGAAACACCATATATTTT.

The chain joins TRBV5-1 to TRBJ1-1, with TRBD1 as a possible D gene (6 bases). CDR3 length equals 18 residues. CDR1 and CDR2 from the germline V gene are SGHRS and YFSETQ. The ends were cut back, 2 bases at V and 4 bases at J, with 24 bases in the middle. This chain's CDR3 is CASSFQPRGAGMSTEAFF. DNA for the CDR3: TGCGCCAGCAGCTTTCAACCCAGGGGAGCTGGGATGAGCACTGAAGCTTTCTTT.